This TCR beta chain was sequenced in a study of T cell responses to AZD1222 COVID-19 vaccine. About the study: Analysis merged second doses at about 4 or about 12 weeks.

Here immunoSEQ multiplex PCR was the method, and the copy in TCRdb shows in-frame clones only, minus some. The sample lists over 120,000 clones, about 91% occurring once. This clone was detected once. This specimen was peripheral blood, taken on day 0 of AZD1222 vaccination. This TCR came from an adult in good health.

CDR3: CASSLGGPDTQYF. CDR3 sequence (DNA): TGTGCCAGCAGCTTGGGGGGACCAGATACGCAGTATTTT. The rearrangement joins TRBV5-5 to TRBJ2-3, with D possibly being TRBD1 or TRBD2 (5 bases each). The CDR3 totals 13 residues. V dropped 0 bases and J dropped 4 bases, with 6 bases sitting between them. The V gene's germline CDR1 is SGHKS and CDR2 YYEKEE (reference sequence).